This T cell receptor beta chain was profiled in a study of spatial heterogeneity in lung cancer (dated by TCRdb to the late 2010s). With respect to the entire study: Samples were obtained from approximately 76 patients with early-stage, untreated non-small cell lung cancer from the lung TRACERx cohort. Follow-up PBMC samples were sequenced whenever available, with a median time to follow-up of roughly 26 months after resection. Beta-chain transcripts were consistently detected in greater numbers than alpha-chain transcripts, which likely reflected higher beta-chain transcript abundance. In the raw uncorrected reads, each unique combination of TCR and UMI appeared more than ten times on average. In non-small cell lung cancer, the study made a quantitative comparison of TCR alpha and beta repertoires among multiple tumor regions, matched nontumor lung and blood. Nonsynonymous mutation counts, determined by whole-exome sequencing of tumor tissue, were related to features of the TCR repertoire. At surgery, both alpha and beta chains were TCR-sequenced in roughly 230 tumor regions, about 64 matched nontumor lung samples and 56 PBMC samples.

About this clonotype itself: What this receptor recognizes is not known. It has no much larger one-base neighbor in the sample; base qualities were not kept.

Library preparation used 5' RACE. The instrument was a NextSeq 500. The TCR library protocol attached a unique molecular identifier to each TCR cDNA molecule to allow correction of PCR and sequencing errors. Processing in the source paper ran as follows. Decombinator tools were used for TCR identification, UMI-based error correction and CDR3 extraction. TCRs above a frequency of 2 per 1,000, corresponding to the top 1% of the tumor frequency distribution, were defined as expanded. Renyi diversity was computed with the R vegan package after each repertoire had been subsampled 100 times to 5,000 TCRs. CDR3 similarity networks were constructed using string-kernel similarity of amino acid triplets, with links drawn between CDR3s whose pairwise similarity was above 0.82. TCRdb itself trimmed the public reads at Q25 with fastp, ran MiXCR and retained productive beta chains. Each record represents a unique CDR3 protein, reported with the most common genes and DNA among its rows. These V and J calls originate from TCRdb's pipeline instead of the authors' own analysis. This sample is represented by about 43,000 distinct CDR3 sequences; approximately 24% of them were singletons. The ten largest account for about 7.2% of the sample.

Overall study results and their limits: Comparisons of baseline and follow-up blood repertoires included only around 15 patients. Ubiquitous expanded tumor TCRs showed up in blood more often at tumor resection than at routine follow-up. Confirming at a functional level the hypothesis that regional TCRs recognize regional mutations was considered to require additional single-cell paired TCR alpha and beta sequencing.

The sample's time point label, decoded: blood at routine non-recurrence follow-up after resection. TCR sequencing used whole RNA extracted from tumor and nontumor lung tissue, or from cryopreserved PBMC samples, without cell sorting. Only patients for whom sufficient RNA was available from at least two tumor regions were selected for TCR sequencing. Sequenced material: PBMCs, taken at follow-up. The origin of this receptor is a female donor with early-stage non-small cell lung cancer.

The DNA sequence follows: TGTGCCAGCAGCGAACAGGGGAATCGAGCTGGGGCCAACGTCCTGACTTTC. It translates as CASSEQGNRAGANVLTF. The chain couples TRBV11-2 to TRBJ2-6; TRBD1 fits 7 bases in the junction. The V end gives up 5 bases and the J end 2 bases, leaving 9 bases in the junction not matched to a gene. CDR1 and CDR2 (SGHAT, FQNNGV) derive from the germline V gene. Counted from cysteine to phenylalanine, this CDR3 has 17 amino acids. Only the CDR3 DNA is retained, 51 bases long and in frame from the first base.